Given below is one T cell receptor (beta chain) in context. No antigen is known for it. This specimen belongs to a study of T cell responses to AZD1222 COVID-19 vaccine. About the research overall: Second-dose intervals of approximately 4 or approximately 12 weeks were pooled.

Study-wide findings and caveats: Just a handful of AZD1222 recipients tested seropositive at baseline. The sample set comprised mostly white British donors with more females, and clonal diversity was possibly underestimated. Repertoires were obtained only post-peak T cell response.

Method: immunoSEQ multiplex PCR; TCRdb's copy keeps in-frame clones and lacks some. Of under 200,000 clones in the sample, around nine tenths were seen once. The CDR3 has 12 amino acids. V was pared by 7 bases and J by 5 bases, with 11 bases between. This rearrangement joins TRBV12-3 or TRBV12-4 to TRBJ2-5; D gene ambiguous. This receptor was obtained from an adult in good health. The sequencing used peripheral blood, collected on day 0 of AZD1222 vaccination. Here the CDR3 reads CASNLQSETQYF. For the CDR3, the DNA is TGTGCCAGCAACCTACAGTCGGAGACCCAGTACTTC.